This TCR beta chain was documented in a study of blood T cell repertoires in COVID-19. Study background: Whether acute or convalescent, the COVID-19 samples came from the United States, Italy and Spain. T cells, B-cell-depleted T cells, or PBMCs supplied cDNA or gDNA.

Original processing notes: Reference gene primer amplification gave nucleated cell count estimates. Data came from immunoSEQ multiplex PCR; TCRdb stores just in-frame clones and leaves some out. The V and J calls and clone size come from that table; D and trimming were worked out from the DNA. This table holds 150,000 to 200,000 clones, around 92% found once. Seattle's enrolled individuals joined amid active infection and were then monitored longitudinally. Unmatched junction bases numbered 4, after V lost 9 bases and J lost 6 bases. The CDR3 totals 12 residues. From germline, CDR1 is SNHLY and CDR2 FYNNEI.

The chain uses TRBV2 and TRBJ2-7, with 11 bases identical to TRBD2. Sequencing was done on a sample of peripheral blood. This clonotype originated in a man in his thirties or forties with COVID-19, enrolled during active disease. Here the CDR3 DNA reads TGTGCCAGTAGCGGGGGGGCCTCCGAGCAGTACTTC. Translating gives CASSGGASEQYF.